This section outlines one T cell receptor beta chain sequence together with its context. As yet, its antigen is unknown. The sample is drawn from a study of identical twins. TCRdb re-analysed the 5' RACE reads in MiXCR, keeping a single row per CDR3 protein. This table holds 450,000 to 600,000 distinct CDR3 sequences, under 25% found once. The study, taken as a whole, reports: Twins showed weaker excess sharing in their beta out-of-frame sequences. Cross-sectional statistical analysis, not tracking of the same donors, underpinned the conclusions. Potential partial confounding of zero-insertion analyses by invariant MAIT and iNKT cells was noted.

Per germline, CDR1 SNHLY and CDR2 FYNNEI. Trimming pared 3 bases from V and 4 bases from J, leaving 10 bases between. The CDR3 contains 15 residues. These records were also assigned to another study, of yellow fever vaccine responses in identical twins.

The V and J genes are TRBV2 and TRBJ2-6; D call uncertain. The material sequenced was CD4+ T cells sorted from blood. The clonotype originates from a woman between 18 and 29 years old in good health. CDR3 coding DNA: TGTGCCAGCAGTGATGGGGTGTACGGGGCCAACGTCCTGACTTTC. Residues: CASSDGVYGANVLTF.